This TCR beta chain was captured in a study of beta chain features in type 1 diabetes. Study results and limitations: A pattern of fewer insertions and more deletions at VDJ junctions was seen in type 1 diabetes patients. Shorter TCRB CDR3s, moderately but significantly so, marked every one of the four CD4+ subsets in Type 1 diabetes patients.

As every portion of the isolated RNA was reverse transcribed, the sequencing read expressed TCRB transcripts. Assay: immunoSEQ multiplex PCR; the TCRdb copy retains only in-frame clones and omits some. The data show 300,000 to 400,000 clones, around 9.3% seen once. J gave up 2 bases and V 8 bases, and 8 bases lay outside the gene matches. This CDR3 has 17 residues. CDR1 is MNHEY, CDR2 SMNVEV, per germline (reference sequence). CD4+ cells of the naive, central memory, regulatory and stem cell-like memory types were sorted via CD45RO/CCR7/CD25/CD127/CD95/CD27. There are a few counts of this clone. Its target is unknown.

V is TRBV27 and J is TRBJ2-5, with 16 bases matching TRBD2. The TCR sequence derives from a man aged 25 to 40 with type 1 diabetes. The source material was central memory CD4+ T cells from blood. The CDR3 reads CASRPGLAGGPQETQYF. CDR3 in DNA: TGTGCCAGCCGACCGGGACTAGCGGGGGGGCCTCAAGAGACCCAGTACTTC.